The rows below give T cell receptor beta chains drawn from one sample of a study of blood T cell repertoires in COVID-19. Sequencing was performed with immunoSEQ multiplex PCR; in TCRdb, only in-frame clones are kept and a portion is missing. This repertoire shows approximately 300,000 clones, around 85% found once; its top ten account for around 3.9%. The sample was peripheral blood. These receptors all stem from a woman aged 45 to 65 with active or convalescent COVID-19. The conserved cysteine and the conserved F or W are not part of the CDR3 here. Fields, in order: V gene, J gene, clone size, CDR3 protein. For some rows the clone size is stated as once, few or many, or as a class when expanded; others skip it.

v_call: TRBV18
j_call: TRBJ1-5
clone_size: once
cdr3_aa: ASSQGADQPQH

v_call: TRBV19
j_call: TRBJ2-7
clone_size: once
cdr3_aa: ASSIDEGSSYEQY

v_call: TRBV19
j_call: TRBJ1-2
clone_size: NA
cdr3_aa: ASSMAASSPYYGYT

v_call: TRBV9
j_call: TRBJ1-2
clone_size: NA
cdr3_aa: ASSVQPGEFGYGYT

v_call: TRBV18
j_call: TRBJ2-1
clone_size: NA
cdr3_aa: ASSPLAGPYNEQF

v_call: TRBV27
j_call: TRBJ2-7
clone_size: NA
cdr3_aa: ASSLGPSSEQY

v_call: TRBV6-2/TRBV6-3
j_call: TRBJ1-2
clone_size: NA
cdr3_aa: ASSSRQGRIYGYT

v_call: TRBV18
j_call: TRBJ2-1
clone_size: NA
cdr3_aa: ASSPPTLAGSSNEQF

v_call: TRBV2
j_call: TRBJ1-2
clone_size: NA
cdr3_aa: ASSRIQGAVNGYT

v_call: TRBV2
j_call: TRBJ1-4
clone_size: few
cdr3_aa: ASSAQGVEKLF

v_call: TRBV18
j_call: TRBJ1-2
clone_size: NA
cdr3_aa: ASSGRTGVNYGYT

v_call: TRBV12-3/TRBV12-4
j_call: TRBJ1-1
clone_size: NA
cdr3_aa: ASSQGSEAF

v_call: TRBV5-1
j_call: TRBJ1-1
clone_size: NA
cdr3_aa: ASSLGQRNTEAF

v_call: TRBV7-2
j_call: TRBJ2-7
clone_size: NA
cdr3_aa: ASSWTSGEYEQY

v_call: TRBV2
j_call: TRBJ1-6
clone_size: NA
cdr3_aa: ASSPDSSWGSPLH